These T cell receptor beta chains were read from a single sample in a study of T-cell memory formation after mild COVID-19. MiXCR, run by TCRdb on the 5' RACE reads, gives a single entry per CDR3 protein. This table has 450,000 or so distinct CDR3 sequences, 15% to 25% appearing once. The sample was PBMCs or a T cell subset sorted from them (not recorded which). Receptors were obtained from an adult woman who had mild COVID-19 (a few samples of this study predate the infection). Cell type and time point are not known. CDR3s include the opening cysteine and the closing phenylalanine or tryptophan. A D gene is named only where the DNA matches it firmly. The size field is filled for only some rows; it gives once, few, many or a size class.

J | D | size | V | DNA | CDR3
TRBJ1-5 | TRBD1 | . | TRBV20-1 | TGCAGTGCTAGTACTGGGACAGGGGTCGTTCAGCCCCAGCATTTT | CSASTGTGVVQPQHF
TRBJ2-7 | . | . | TRBV25-1 | TGTGCCAGCTCCCGAATCGGGGGCGGCGAGAGCTCCTACGAGCAGTACTTC | CASSRIGGGESSYEQYF
TRBJ2-7 | TRBD1 | few | TRBV4-1 | TGCGCCAGCAGCCAGAAGTACAGGGGCTATCAAAGGTCCTACGAGCAGTACTTC | CASSQKYRGYQRSYEQYF
TRBJ2-1 | . | . | TRBV27 | TGTGCCAGCAGCAGGGGAAGGTCCTACAATGAGCAGTTCTTC | CASSRGRSYNEQFF
TRBJ1-1 | . | . | TRBV4-1 | TGCGCCAGCAAACCCCAGACCACTAACACTGAAGCTTTCTTT | CASKPQTTNTEAFF
TRBJ1-2 | TRBD1 | few | TRBV6-5 | TGTGCCAGCAGTGAGGACAGGGGCTATGGCTACACCTTC | CASSEDRGYGYTF
TRBJ2-5 | TRBD1 | few | TRBV12-3/TRBV12-4 | TGTGCCAGCAGTCCCGGGACAGGGCGCGGGGACCAAGAGACCCAGTACTTC | CASSPGTGRGDQETQYF
TRBJ1-1 | . | . | TRBV3-1 | TGTGCCAGCAGCCAAGAGGTGGGGATGAACACTGAAGCTTTCTTT | CASSQEVGMNTEAFF
TRBJ2-1 | . | few | TRBV14 | TGTGCCAGCGGCCTTTCACGATGGTTAGGCAATGAGCAGTTCTTC | CASGLSRWLGNEQFF
TRBJ1-1 | . | . | TRBV21-1 | TGTGCCAGCAGCGCCCAGGGGGGGGCTTTCTTT | CASSAQGGAFF
TRBJ1-2 | TRBD1 | few | TRBV27 | TGTGCCAGCAAGGACAGGGCCCCATCTAACTATGGCTACACCTTC | CASKDRAPSNYGYTF
TRBJ2-1 | . | . | TRBV13 | TGTGCCAGCAGCTTAGGCCGAGGGCAGGGGAAAGGTAGTGAGCAGTTCTTC | CASSLGRGQGKGSEQFF
TRBJ2-3 | . | few | TRBV7-2 | TGTGCCAGCAGCTTACTGGCGTACCGCACAGATACGCAGTATTTT | CASSLLAYRTDTQYF
TRBJ2-3 | TRBD2 | . | TRBV7-9 | TGTGCCAGCAGCTTGGAGAGGGGACTATTGATGGCAGATACGCAGTATTTT | CASSLERGLLMADTQYF
TRBJ1-1 | . | . | TRBV4-1 | TGCGCCAGCAGCCCGGGACCCAGGGACACTGAAGCTTTCTTT | CASSPGPRDTEAFF
TRBJ2-2 | . | . | TRBV9 | TGTGCCAGCAGCGCCAGACGGGGGGCCCACACCGGGGAGCTGTTTTTT | CASSARRGAHTGELFF
TRBJ1-5 | . | few | TRBV2 | TGTGCCAGCAGTGAAAACAATTCGAAGAAACAGCCCCAGCATTTT | CASSENNSKKQPQHF
TRBJ2-3 | . | . | TRBV29-1 | TGCAGCGTTGATACTAGTAAGGGCACAGATACGCAGTATTTT | CSVDTSKGTDTQYF
TRBJ1-5 | TRBD1 | few | TRBV6-2/TRBV6-3 | TGTGCCAGCAGTTTTCGGACAGGGGTACAGCCCCAGCATTTT | CASSFRTGVQPQHF
TRBJ1-1 | TRBD1 | . | TRBV7-9 | TGTGCCAGCAGCCGAGCTGTGACAGGGGGGTATACTGAAGCTTTCTTT | CASSRAVTGGYTEAFF
TRBJ2-2 | TRBD2 | . | TRBV9 | TGTGCCAGCAGCGTAGCTGGGCTAGCGGGGGGCACCGGGGAGCTGTTTTTT | CASSVAGLAGGTGELFF
TRBJ2-7 | . | . | TRBV5-6 | TGTGCCAGCAGCTTCCGAAGTCCTTCAGACTTCTACGAGCAGTACTTC | CASSFRSPSDFYEQYF
TRBJ2-1 | TRBD1 | . | TRBV12-3/TRBV12-4 | TGTGCCAGCAGAACCGGACAGGGGTGGAATGAGCAGTTCTTC | CASRTGQGWNEQFF
TRBJ2-3 | TRBD1 | few | TRBV20-1 | TGCAGTGCCATTGGATTGGGGGGAAGACAGGGGCTTACCACAGATACGCAGTATTTT | CSAIGLGGRQGLTTDTQYF
TRBJ2-3 | TRBD2 | . | TRBV11-2 | TGTGCCAGCAGCCCCCGGGAGGGGGGAAACACAGATACACAGTATTTT | CASSPREGGNTDTQYF
TRBJ2-5 | TRBD1 | . | TRBV7-2 | TGTGCCAGCAGCTTCAGGGGGCGCGTGGAGACCCAGTACTTC | CASSFRGRVETQYF
TRBJ2-2 | . | . | TRBV28 | TGTGCCAGCAGGGGGGCATCCACCGGGGAGCTGTTTTTT | CASRGASTGELFF
TRBJ2-7 | . | few | TRBV27 | TGTGCCAGCAGTACAGGGATTCCCTACGAGCAGTACTTC | CASSTGIPYEQYF
TRBJ1-2 | . | . | TRBV19 | TGTGCCAGTAGTATAGACCTTAACTATGGCTACACCTTC | CASSIDLNYGYTF